This is a list of T cell receptor beta chains from one sample in a study of identical twins. TCRdb recomputed calls from the 5' RACE reads with MiXCR, one row per CDR3 protein. This sample has a few hundred thousand distinct CDR3 sequences, with less than 9.5% found just once. The same sample was also studied in work on yellow fever vaccine responses in identical twins.

The material sequenced was CD8+ T cells sorted from blood. These receptor sequences come from a young woman in good health. Each CDR3 is given with its conserved first and last residue. D genes are given only for firm matches. Only some rows state a clone size, as once, few, many or a class for expanded clones.

V: TRBV25-1; size: many; D: NA; J: TRBJ2-7; DNA: TGTGCCAGCAGTTACCCCGCCTTCTTC; CDR3: CASSYPAFF
V: TRBV12-3/TRBV12-4; size: many; D: TRBD2; J: TRBJ2-1; DNA: TGTGCCAGCAGTTTAGTGCTAGCGGTCAGCTCCTACAATGAGCAGTTCTTC; CDR3: CASSLVLAVSSYNEQFF
V: TRBV4-1; size: few; D: TRBD1; J: TRBJ1-1; DNA: TGCGCCAGCAGCCCCCTGGGACAGGGTATGATGAACACTGAAGCTTTCTTT; CDR3: CASSPLGQGMMNTEAFF
V: TRBV20-1; size: many; D: NA; J: TRBJ2-7; DNA: TGCAGTGCTAGATGGTCGCAGGCGTTCTACGAGCAGTACTTC; CDR3: CSARWSQAFYEQYF
V: TRBV20-1; size: few; D: TRBD2; J: TRBJ2-6; DNA: TGCAGTGCTTCAAGGAGGGCTAGCGGGGCCTTCTCTGGGGCCAACGTCCTGACTTTC; CDR3: CSASRRASGAFSGANVLTF
V: TRBV6-2/TRBV6-3; size: few; D: NA; J: TRBJ2-3; DNA: TGTGCCAGCAGTTACCTGCGGGATGTAGCCACAGATACGCAGTATTTT; CDR3: CASSYLRDVATDTQYF
V: TRBV6-2/TRBV6-3; size: NA; D: TRBD1; J: TRBJ2-2; DNA: TGTGCCTGCCGGGACAGGGGGTCGGAATACAACACCGGGGAGCTGTTTTTT; CDR3: CACRDRGSEYNTGELFF
V: TRBV7-8; size: NA; D: TRBD2; J: TRBJ2-1; DNA: TGTGCCAGCAGCTTAGTCGCGGGAGCTGAGCAGTTCTTC; CDR3: CASSLVAGAEQFF
V: TRBV6-1; size: many; D: NA; J: TRBJ1-2; DNA: TGTGCCAGCAGTCCCCACGGGCGCGTCAGAGACTATGGCTACACCTTC; CDR3: CASSPHGRVRDYGYTF
V: TRBV5-1; size: many; D: TRBD1; J: TRBJ2-7; DNA: TGCGCCAGCAGCTTGGAGAGGACAGGGATTTTCGAGCAGTACTTC; CDR3: CASSLERTGIFEQYF
V: TRBV7-9; size: NA; D: NA; J: TRBJ2-2; DNA: TGTGCCAGCAGCTTATTGAGATACCCCAACACCGGGGAGCTGTTTTTT; CDR3: CASSLLRYPNTGELFF
V: TRBV5-1; size: NA; D: NA; J: TRBJ2-1; DNA: TGCGCCAGTCGGCGGGGCTCCTACAATGAGCAGTTCTTC; CDR3: CASRRGSYNEQFF
V: TRBV4-3; size: few; D: TRBD2; J: TRBJ2-1; DNA: TGCGCCAGCAGCCTCACCTCCGGGACTAGCGGGGGCTACAATGAGCAGTTCTTC; CDR3: CASSLTSGTSGGYNEQFF
V: TRBV2; size: few; D: NA; J: TRBJ2-7; DNA: TGTGCCAGCAGAAGATCGGACGGAAAATACGAGCAGTACTTC; CDR3: CASRRSDGKYEQYF
V: TRBV24-1; size: few; D: NA; J: TRBJ2-2; DNA: TGTGCCACCAGTGATTTGGGGGGCGGGAACACCGGGGAGCTGTTTTTT; CDR3: CATSDLGGGNTGELFF
V: TRBV27; size: few; D: NA; J: TRBJ2-7; DNA: TGTGCCAGCAGGGCCCGCGTAGGGGAGCAGTACTTC; CDR3: CASRARVGEQYF
V: TRBV9; size: few; D: NA; J: TRBJ2-7; DNA: TGTGCCAGCAGCGTAGGCCAACAGGGGGGGTACGAGCAGTACTTC; CDR3: CASSVGQQGGYEQYF
V: TRBV20-1; size: NA; D: TRBD1; J: TRBJ2-7; DNA: TGCAGTGCTAGCTTAAGTCCGGGGACAGGGGCCTACGAGCAGTACTTC; CDR3: CSASLSPGTGAYEQYF
V: TRBV20-1; size: few; D: NA; J: TRBJ2-2; DNA: TGCAGTGCTAGAGAGTCCGCGACAGCGACCGGGGAGCTGTTTTTT; CDR3: CSARESATATGELFF
V: TRBV4-3; size: NA; D: NA; J: TRBJ2-5; DNA: TGCGCCAGCAGCCAAGACAGGACTCAAGAGACCCAGTACTTC; CDR3: CASSQDRTQETQYF
V: TRBV3-1; size: few; D: NA; J: TRBJ1-1; DNA: TGTGCCAGCAGCCCTCTATACAGGGACACTGAAGCTTTCTTT; CDR3: CASSPLYRDTEAFF
V: TRBV4-1; size: many; D: NA; J: TRBJ2-2; DNA: TGCGCCAGCTGGGGCGCCAACACCGGGGAGCTGTTTTTT; CDR3: CASWGANTGELFF
V: TRBV4-1; size: many; D: NA; J: TRBJ2-1; DNA: TGCGCCAGCAGCCAAGTAGGTCAGGACCCCAACAATGAGCAGTTCTTC; CDR3: CASSQVGQDPNNEQFF
V: TRBV15; size: NA; D: TRBD2; J: TRBJ2-1; DNA: TGTGCCATCTTGGCGGGGGGGCCCGGGAATGAGCAGTTCTTC; CDR3: CAILAGGPGNEQFF
V: TRBV4-3; size: many; D: NA; J: TRBJ2-7; DNA: TGCGCCAGCAGCCAAGCAACCACGGGACTCTCCTACGAGCAGTACTTC; CDR3: CASSQATTGLSYEQYF
V: TRBV6-2/TRBV6-3; size: few; D: NA; J: TRBJ2-5; DNA: TGTGCCAGCAAATCGTCCGCAGGGGAGGAAAGAATGGAGACCCAGTACTTC; CDR3: CASKSSAGEERMETQYF
V: TRBV7-4; size: few; D: NA; J: TRBJ2-7; DNA: TGTGCCAGCAATTATAGCTACTCCTACGAGCAGTACTTC; CDR3: CASNYSYSYEQYF
V: TRBV27; size: NA; D: NA; J: TRBJ2-1; DNA: TGTGCCAGCAGTTTACAGGTTGCCAGCAATGAGCAGTTCTTC; CDR3: CASSLQVASNEQFF
V: TRBV5-6; size: many; D: TRBD1; J: TRBJ2-5; DNA: TGTGCCAGCAGTGTACAGGGGGAGGAGGAGACCCAGTACTTC; CDR3: CASSVQGEEETQYF
V: TRBV20-1; size: few; D: NA; J: TRBJ2-1; DNA: TGCAGTGCTAACGTCCCCTCTATCGGGAGTCTTTTGGATGAGCAGTTCTTC; CDR3: CSANVPSIGSLLDEQFF
V: TRBV5-1; size: many; D: TRBD2; J: TRBJ2-1; DNA: TGCGCCAGCAGCTTGGATGCGGGAGTTGAGCAGTTCTTC; CDR3: CASSLDAGVEQFF
V: TRBV7-3; size: few; D: TRBD2; J: TRBJ2-1; DNA: TGTGCCAGCAGTAGCGGGGTGTGGAATGAGCAGTTCTTC; CDR3: CASSSGVWNEQFF
V: TRBV7-8; size: many; D: NA; J: TRBJ2-4; DNA: TGTGCCAGCAGCCCGCCCGAATTACTAGCCAAAAACATTCAGTACTTC; CDR3: CASSPPELLAKNIQYF
V: TRBV20-1; size: NA; D: NA; J: TRBJ2-1; DNA: TGCAGTGCGCCCTCTTGGGACAATGAGCAGTTCTTC; CDR3: CSAPSWDNEQFF
V: TRBV7-2; size: NA; D: TRBD1; J: TRBJ2-7; DNA: TGTGCCAGCAGCGCAACCGGGACAGGGGACTACGAGCAGTACTTC; CDR3: CASSATGTGDYEQYF
V: TRBV7-3; size: NA; D: NA; J: TRBJ2-5; DNA: TGTGCCAGCAGCCCGGGACTGGAAACCCAAGAGACCCAGTACTTC; CDR3: CASSPGLETQETQYF
V: TRBV10-3; size: few; D: NA; J: TRBJ2-6; DNA: TGTGCCATCAGTGATCCCAGGTTCAGCTCTGGGGCCAACGTCCTGACTTTC; CDR3: CAISDPRFSSGANVLTF
V: TRBV7-9; size: few; D: NA; J: TRBJ2-1; DNA: TGTGCCAGCAGCCCCTGGGACTACAATGAGCAGTTCTTC; CDR3: CASSPWDYNEQFF
V: TRBV28; size: many; D: NA; J: TRBJ2-5; DNA: TGTGCCAGCAGTTTTTTGGGGTTCCAAGAGACCCAGTACTTC; CDR3: CASSFLGFQETQYF
V: TRBV11-2; size: few; D: NA; J: TRBJ2-7; DNA: TGTGCCAGCAGGCCAGGTTACTACGAGCAGTACTTC; CDR3: CASRPGYYEQYF
V: TRBV20-1; size: many; D: NA; J: TRBJ1-2; DNA: TGCAGTGCCAGGGAACCTAACTATGGCTACACCTTC; CDR3: CSAREPNYGYTF